This T cell receptor beta chain was sequenced during a study of cytomegalovirus exposure and HLA in healthy donors. PCR used 60 Vbeta primers and 13 Jbeta primers. Only in-frame clones appear in the TCRdb table, and some are missing; sequencing was by immunoSEQ multiplex PCR. The top ten hold around 3% of the sample, which has 150,000 or so clones, 76% seen once. Trimming removed 5 bases from V and 11 bases from J; junction bases left unmatched: 7. The V gene's germline CDR1 is MNHEY and CDR2 SVGAGI. CDR3 length equals 12 residues. The clonotype was recovered from a male donor in good health and CMV-seronegative. The chain joins TRBV6-5 to TRBJ1-1; 8 positions agree with TRBD1. Input material: PBMCs. CDR3 nucleotides: TGTGCCAGCAGTCACGGACAGGGTATGGCTTTCTTT. Encoded protein: CASSHGQGMAFF.